Each of the 32 T cell receptor beta chains below was sequenced from the same sample in a study of cytotoxic CD8 clonotypes in ibrutinib-treated CLL. Clones were read by immunoSEQ multiplex PCR, and TCRdb kept only the in-frame ones, dropping some. The table shows approximately 330,000 clones, with about 80% occurring only once. The sample in question was PBMCs, obtained before ibrutinib treatment. All receptors come from a human donor with chronic lymphocytic leukemia.

V gene TRBV30 combines with J gene TRBJ1-2; perhaps TRBD1 as D (5 bases). The CDR3 has 13 amino acids. The germline gives CDR1 GTSNPN, CDR2 SVGIG (reference sequence). The V and J ends lost 5 bases and 5 bases respectively, with 15 bases between them. DNA of the CDR3: TGTGCCTGGGCCGACGACGAGGGGTATGGCTACACCTTC. Translation: CAWADDEGYGYTF. Variable domain in full (rest from reference TRBV30 and TRBJ1-2): SQTIHQWPATLVQPVGSPLSLECTVEGTSNPNLYWYRQAAGRGLQLLFYSVGIGQISSEVPQNLSASRPQDRQFILSSKKLLLSDSGFYLCAWADDEGYGYTFGSGTRLTVV.

V and J are TRBV2 and TRBJ2-7; 8 nucleotides align to TRBD2. The CDR3 has 13 amino acids. CDR1 and CDR2 from the germline V gene are SNHLY and FYNNEI. Unmatched junction bases numbered 5, after V lost 7 bases and J lost 3 bases. CDR3 DNA: TGTGCCAGCAAGCCGGGACTAGTCTACGAGCAGTACTTC. Translation gives CASKPGLVYEQYF.

Note on this clone: Additional DNA sequences in this sample encode the identical CDR3. The chain combines TRBV9 with TRBJ2-3; D remains unclear. The ends were cut back, 0 bases at V and 1 base at J, with 6 bases in the middle. CDR1 is SGDLS and CDR2 is YYNGEE in the germline V gene. This CDR3 region has 14 residues. The CDR3 loop is CASSVAPGTDTQYF. DNA of the CDR3: TGTGCCAGCAGCGTAGCGCCCGGCACAGATACGCAGTATTTT.

The chain recombines TRBV11-2 with TRBJ2-7; 13 nucleotides agree with TRBD2. V was pared by 5 bases and J by 5 bases, with 6 bases of the junction left unmatched. This CDR3 has 15 amino acids. The V gene's germline CDR1 is SGHAT and CDR2 FQNNGV. The CDR3: CASSPLAGGPHEQYF. CDR3 DNA: TGTGCCAGCAGCCCACTAGCGGGAGGGCCCCACGAGCAGTACTTC.

J is TRBJ2-7 and V is TRBV27; 7 bases map to TRBD2. Germline assignment: CDR1 MNHEY and CDR2 SMNVEV (reference sequence). There are 14 residues in the CDR3. J lost 1 base, V lost 4 bases, and 4 bases had no gene match. CDR3 sequence (DNA): TGTGCCAGCAGTTGGGGGGAGGGATCCTACGAGCAGTACTTC. Protein sequence: CASSWGEGSYEQYF.

The rearrangement joins TRBV4-3 to TRBJ2-6; TRBD1 aligns across 7 bases. Trimming at V came to 4 bases and at J to 2 bases, leaving 11 bases not matched to a gene. The germline V gene encodes CDR1 LGHNA and CDR2 YSLEER. The CDR3 consists of 18 residues. The CDR3 sequence is CASSPKRGGQAGANVLTF. CDR3 coding DNA: TGCGCCAGCAGCCCTAAAAGAGGAGGACAGGCTGGGGCCAACGTCCTGACTTTC.

This chain connects TRBV6-6 to TRBJ2-1, with D perhaps TRBD1 (6 bases). The germline CDR1 and CDR2 sequences are MNHNY and SVGAGI (reference sequence). CDR3 length: 15 amino acids. Trimming removed 4 bases at V and 0 bases at J, with 10 bases between. The CDR3 region is CASSSSGVSYNEQFF. CDR3 nucleotides: TGTGCCAGCAGTTCCTCAGGGGTCTCCTACAATGAGCAGTTCTTC.

The rearrangement links TRBV28 to TRBJ2-7, with D possibly TRBD2 on 6 matching bases. The CDR3 is 12 residues long. From germline, CDR1 is MDHEN and CDR2 SYDVKM. Trimming removed 7 bases at V and 5 bases at J, with 12 bases between. CDR3 in DNA: TGTGCCAGCACCCCGGGAGTGAACGAGCAGTACTTC. It codes for CASTPGVNEQYF.

The chain links TRBV7-9 to TRBJ2-5, with D perhaps TRBD1 (6 bases). CDR1 and CDR2 (germline): SEHNR, FQNEAQ (reference sequence). The CDR3 loop spans 14 amino acids. Trimming stripped 5 bases from V and 4 bases from J, with 14 bases between. Written as DNA, the CDR3 is TGTGCCAGCAGCGATCATGGCAGGGGAGAGACCCAGTACTTC. Its protein product is CASSDHGRGETQYF.

This chain uses TRBV30 with TRBJ2-6, with a tentative D call TRBD1 (5 bases). The CDR3 spans 13 residues. Germline lookup yields CDR1 GTSNPN and CDR2 SVGIG (reference sequence). Trimming took off 3 bases at V and 7 bases at J, with 10 bases between the two ends. The CDR3, as DNA: TGTGCCTGGAGCTACAGGTTTGCCAACGTCCTGACTTTC. This sequence encodes CAWSYRFANVLTF.

The chain links TRBV27 to TRBJ2-7, with TRBD2 identical over 15 bases. V gave up 4 bases and J gave up 2 bases; unmatched junction bases: 3. The CDR3 is 16 residues long. Germline V gene data show CDR1 as MNHEY and CDR2 as SMNVEV (reference sequence). The DNA of the CDR3 is TGTGCCAGCAGTTGGACTAGCGGGAGGGTCACCTACGAGCAGTACTTC. Translating gives CASSWTSGRVTYEQYF.

The chain recombines TRBV29-1 with TRBJ2-1; 7 positions match TRBD2. Germline V gene sequence: CDR1 SQVTM, CDR2 ANQGSEA. This CDR3 region has 17 residues. V shed 0 bases, J shed 8 bases, and the junction held 16 bases outside the gene matches. The CDR3 spells CSVEDPQSSGGPDEQFF. The CDR3 DNA sequence: TGCAGCGTTGAAGATCCACAGTCTAGCGGAGGCCCGGATGAGCAGTTCTTC.

V and J are TRBV4-1 and TRBJ2-3; 9 nucleotides line up with TRBD1. This CDR3 has 17 residues. The trim removed 0 bases at V and 2 bases at J, leaving 6 bases unmatched. Per the germline V gene, CDR1 is MGHRA and CDR2 is YSYEKL. The CDR3 loop is CASSQDSDRGSTDTQYF. The CDR3 region has the DNA TGCGCCAGCAGCCAAGACAGCGACAGGGGGTCCACAGATACGCAGTATTTT.

V is TRBV21-1 and J is TRBJ2-2; TRBD2, the table's D call, was not compared with the DNA. TRBV21-1 is a known pseudogene. This CDR3 is built from 16 residues. The CDR3 region has the DNA TGTGCCAGCAGCAAGGAGGGAGGGAGCGAGGTCGGGGAGCTGTTTTTT. It specifies CASSKEGGSEVGELFF.

This CDR3 is CASSVGRNTGELFF. The CDR3 DNA follows: TGTGCCAGCAGCGTAGGCAGGAACACCGGGGAGCTGTTTTTT. The genes are TRBV9 and TRBJ2-2; D remains ambiguous. Trimming pared 0 bases from V and 1 base from J, leaving 4 bases between. This CDR3 spans 14 amino acids. Per the germline V gene, CDR1 is SGDLS and CDR2 is YYNGEE.

The V gene is TRBV6-5, the J gene TRBJ2-3; a possible D gene is TRBD1 (6 bases). Trimming stripped 1 base from V and 6 bases from J, with 14 bases between. The CDR3 spans 15 residues. CDR1 is MNHEY, CDR2 SVGAGI, per germline. The CDR3 DNA reads TGTGCCAGCAGTTACTGGAACCGGGACACCGATACGCAGTATTTT. It yields the protein CASSYWNRDTDTQYF.

Of note for this clone: Other DNA sequences in this specimen translate into the identical CDR3. This sequence joins TRBV30 and TRBJ1-1; D is uncertain. The V end was cut by 0 bases, the J end by 0 bases, with 5 bases between. The CDR3 is 13 residues long. Looked up from germline, CDR1 is GTSNPN and CDR2 is SVGIG (reference sequence). CDR3 in DNA: TGTGCCTGGAGTGTAGGGTTGAACACTGAAGCTTTCTTT. This translates into CAWSVGLNTEAFF. Full variable domain (outside the CDR3, taken from reference TRBV30 and TRBJ1-1): SQTIHQWPATLVQPVGSPLSLECTVEGTSNPNLYWYRQAAGRGLQLLFYSVGIGQISSEVPQNLSASRPQDRQFILSSKKLLLSDSGFYLCAWSVGLNTEAFFGQGTRLTVV.

V is TRBV10-3 and J is TRBJ2-1; 7 bases match TRBD2. J was trimmed by 8 bases and V by 9 bases; bases with no gene match: 10. This CDR3 has 13 residues. Germline V gene sequence: CDR1 ENHRY, CDR2 SYGVKD. The CDR3 DNA follows: TGTGCCATACGGGAGCGGGATGCGCATGAGCAGTTCTTC. This translates into CAIRERDAHEQFF.

The V and J genes are TRBV5-6 and TRBJ2-7, with a tentative D call TRBD2 (5 bases). The CDR3 loop spans 18 amino acids. Trimming removed 3 bases at V and 3 bases at J, with 25 bases between. CDR1 and CDR2 from the germline V gene are SGHDT and YYEEEE. This CDR3 is CASSWSGPVNYRGYEQYF. The DNA for the CDR3 is TGTGCCAGCAGCTGGAGTGGGCCCGTCAACTACCGGGGCTACGAGCAGTACTTC.

The CDR3 nucleotides are TGTGCCAGCTCACCCCGGGGGGCGCAGGATCAGCCCCAGCATTTT. This translates into CASSPRGAQDQPQHF. V and J are TRBV18 and TRBJ1-5; a possible D gene is TRBD1 (6 bases). From germline, CDR1 is KGHSH and CDR2 LQKENI. The CDR3 has 15 amino acids. V was cut by 3 bases and J by 5 bases, with 14 bases left in between.

The rearrangement links TRBV7-3 to TRBJ2-2; D not certain. This CDR3 spans 15 amino acids. Germline assignment: CDR1 SGHTA and CDR2 FQGTGA. Trimming pared 3 bases from V and 0 bases from J, leaving 8 bases between. DNA for the CDR3: TGTGCCAGCAGCTTCGGCGGAACGAACACCGGGGAGCTGTTTTTT. This sequence encodes CASSFGGTNTGELFF.

The chain links TRBV9 to TRBJ1-1; 7 nucleotides align to TRBD1. Per germline, CDR1 SGDLS and CDR2 YYNGEE. The CDR3 consists of 14 residues. Trimming took 6 bases from V and 3 from J; bases not matched to a gene: 8. For the CDR3, the DNA is TGTGCCAGCACTGGGGCAGGGGGTTACACTGAAGCTTTCTTT. The encoded protein is CASTGAGGYTEAFF. Based on the CDR3 plus reference TRBV9 and TRBJ1-1, the full variable domain is DSGVTQTPKHLITATGQRVTLRCSPRSGDLSVYWYQQSLDQGLQFLIQYYNGEERAKGNILERFSAQQFPDLHSELNLSSLELGDSALYFCASTGAGGYTEAFFGQGTRLTVV.

The chain joins TRBV27 to TRBJ2-7; either TRBD1 or TRBD2 may fit D (5 bases each). The CDR3 runs 15 residues. Germline V gene sequence: CDR1 MNHEY, CDR2 SMNVEV (reference sequence). V lost 3 bases and J lost 2, with 14 bases in between. CDR3 sequence (DNA): TGTGCCAGCAGTTTTTCCGGGACGTACGCCTACGAGCAGTACTTC. Translated: CASSFSGTYAYEQYF.

The chain carries TRBV11-2 and TRBJ2-1, with a possible D match to TRBD2 (6 bases). V lost 2 bases to trimming and J lost 9 bases, with 20 bases between them. Germline loops: CDR1 SGHAT, CDR2 FQNNGV. The CDR3 has 16 amino acids. The CDR3 DNA reads as TGTGCCAGCAGCTTACCTGCGGGATCGGGGTTGGGTGAGCAGTTCTTC. As protein: CASSLPAGSGLGEQFF.

The genes are TRBV4-2 and TRBJ2-7; 9 bases align to TRBD1. The germline gives CDR1 LGHNA, CDR2 YNFKEQ. V was clipped by 3 bases and J by 3 bases; unmatched bases: 3. The CDR3 runs 14 residues. The CDR3 region is CASSQPGQGYEQYF. Here the CDR3 DNA reads TGTGCCAGCAGCCAGCCGGGACAGGGCTACGAGCAGTACTTC.

The genes are TRBV5-1 and TRBJ2-2, with a tentative D call TRBD2 (6 bases). Germline-derived CDR1 and CDR2 are SGHRS and YFSETQ. Trimming removed 0 bases from V and 1 base from J, with 10 bases in between. The CDR3 totals 16 residues. CDR3 region: CASSLGDSGNTGELFF. The CDR3 region has the DNA TGCGCCAGCAGCTTGGGGGATAGCGGGAACACCGGGGAGCTGTTTTTT.

This clone came up a few times. The rearrangement joins TRBV7-2 to TRBJ2-1; D gene unclear. The V and J ends lost 8 bases and 2 bases respectively, with 13 bases between them. Germline V gene data show CDR1 as SGHTA and CDR2 as FQGNSA. This CDR3 is built from 14 residues. The CDR3 DNA reads as TGTGCCAGCGGCGCGTTTGGTCCCTACAATGAGCAGTTCTTC. Its translation: CASGAFGPYNEQFF.

V gene TRBV6-4 combines with J gene TRBJ2-3; 9 positions match TRBD2. V dropped 2 bases and J dropped 9; count of bases not matched to a gene: 6. CDR1 and CDR2 from the germline V gene are MRHNA and SNTAGT. There are 14 residues in the CDR3. CDR3 DNA: TGTGCCAGCAGTGACACCTTTAGCGGGGGCACGCAGTATTTT. Translated: CASSDTFSGGTQYF.

This clone was seen a few times. Distinct nucleotide sequences in the sample also encode this CDR3. The chain employs TRBV27 and TRBJ1-1; 9 positions agree with TRBD1. The CDR3 is 14 amino acids. Germline V lookup: CDR1 MNHEY, CDR2 SMNVEV (reference sequence). V trimming: 5 bases; J trimming: 1 base; junction bases outside the gene matches: 2. The CDR3 DNA is TGTGCCAGCAGTCCGGGACAGGGGAACACTGAAGCTTTCTTT. Its protein is CASSPGQGNTEAFF.

This chain joins TRBV10-3 and TRBJ2-3; D gene ambiguous. Germline CDR1 is ENHRY and CDR2 is SYGVKD. Trimming pared 6 bases from V and 4 bases from J, leaving 8 bases between. The CDR3 runs to 12 residues. CDR3 in amino acids: CAIRTLPDTQYF. The CDR3 DNA reads TGTGCCATCAGGACGCTCCCAGATACGCAGTATTTT.

Remarks on this clone: The sample carries other DNA sequences with the same CDR3. This sequence joins TRBV18 and TRBJ1-1; D is undetermined. V lost 0 bases and J lost 5, with 7 bases in between. Per germline, CDR1 KGHSH and CDR2 LQKENI. The CDR3 contains 13 residues. The CDR3 here is CASSPPTVTEAFF. The CDR3 nucleotides are TGTGCCAGCTCACCACCGACCGTAACTGAAGCTTTCTTT.

The chain employs TRBV7-8 and TRBJ2-2; possible D gene TRBD2, 6 bases. V was clipped by 5 bases and J by 4 bases, with 11 bases between them. The CDR3 runs to 14 residues. CDR1 is SGHVS, CDR2 FQNEAQ, per germline. CDR3: CASSTGGRTGELFF. In DNA form, the CDR3 reads TGTGCCAGCAGCACCGGAGGGCGCACCGGGGAGCTGTTTTTT. Looking up the rest from reference TRBV7-8 and TRBJ2-2 gives the full variable domain: GAGVSQSPRYKVAKRGQDVALRCDPISGHVSLFWYQQALGQGPEFLTYFQNEAQLDKSGLPSDRFFAERPEGSVSTLKIQRTQQEDSAVYLCASSTGGRTGELFFGEGSRLTVL.